This is a list of T cell receptor beta chains from one sample in a study of T cell responses to AZD1222 COVID-19 vaccine. Assay used: immunoSEQ multiplex PCR; TCRdb lists only in-frame clones, some missing. The table shows about 170,000 clones, with around 88% occurring only once. The material was peripheral blood, obtained 28 days after the second AZD1222 dose. The receptors stem from an adult who received the AZD1222 COVID-19 vaccine. CDR3s include the opening cysteine and the closing phenylalanine or tryptophan. The order of the fields is J gene, D gene, CDR3 length, V gene, clone size, CDR3 protein, CDR3 DNA. A D gene is named only where the DNA matches it firmly. Not every row has a clone size; where given, it reads once, few, many or a size class.

TRBJ1-1 | TRBD1 | 15 | TRBV28 | - | CASSLGDRGNTEAFF | TGTGCCAGCAGTTTAGGGGACAGGGGGAACACTGAAGCTTTCTTT
TRBJ2-1 | TRBD2 | 15 | TRBV7-2 | - | CASSPSGGSYNEQFF | TGTGCCAGCAGCCCCAGCGGGGGCTCCTACAATGAGCAGTTCTTC
TRBJ2-5 | - | 14 | TRBV19 | - | CASSIGQGRETQYF | TGTGCCAGTAGTATAGGGCAGGGTAGAGAGACCCAGTACTTC
TRBJ2-3 | - | 16 | TRBV7-9 | - | CASSLRGNREPDTQYF | TGTGCCAGCAGCTTAAGGGGAAACAGGGAACCAGATACGCAGTATTTT
TRBJ2-1 | TRBD2 | 13 | TRBV11-3 | - | CASSLVAGNEQFF | TGTGCCAGCAGCTTAGTAGCGGGGAATGAGCAGTTCTTC
TRBJ2-5 | - | 14 | TRBV4-1 | - | CASSQAGGQETQYF | TGCGCCAGCAGCCAGGCAGGGGGGCAAGAGACCCAGTACTTC
TRBJ2-1 | - | 12 | TRBV27 | - | CASSLSGGTQFF | TGTGCCAGCAGTTTATCAGGAGGAACCCAGTTCTTC
TRBJ2-2 | - | 13 | TRBV27 | - | CASSPGHTGELFF | TGTGCCAGCAGTCCGGGGCACACCGGGGAGCTGTTTTTT
TRBJ1-4 | - | 16 | TRBV4-3 | - | CASSQDNTATNEKLFF | TGCGCCAGCAGCCAAGATAACACAGCAACTAATGAAAAACTGTTTTTT
TRBJ2-3 | - | 14 | TRBV9 | once | CASRTGPHTDTQYF | TGTGCCAGCAGAACCGGGCCTCACACAGATACGCAGTATTTT